This TCR beta chain was found in a study of blood T cell repertoires in COVID-19. Background on the study: The United States, Italy and Spain supplied acute and convalescent COVID-19 samples. T cells, B-cell-depleted T cells, or PBMCs supplied cDNA or gDNA.

The CDR3 is 15 residues long. In germline, CDR1 is SEHNR, CDR2 FQNEAQ (reference sequence). Trimming took off 5 bases at V and 5 bases at J, with 19 bases between the two ends. Original analysis: Estimated nucleated cell counts came from reference gene primer amplification. TCRdb keeps only in-frame clones here, not all; method: immunoSEQ multiplex PCR. The V and J calls and clone size come from that table; D and trimming were worked out from the DNA. Counted here are under 350,000 clones, about 88% occurring once; the ten biggest clones make up 3.5% to 4%. This chain connects TRBV7-9 to TRBJ2-7; weak D call: TRBD1 (6 bases). This TCR was recovered from a man between 18 and 29 years old with active or convalescent COVID-19. The sample was peripheral blood. The CDR3 sequence: CASSLLDSEIDEQYF. CDR3 nucleotides: TGTGCCAGCAGCCTTCTGGACAGCGAAATCGACGAGCAGTACTTC.